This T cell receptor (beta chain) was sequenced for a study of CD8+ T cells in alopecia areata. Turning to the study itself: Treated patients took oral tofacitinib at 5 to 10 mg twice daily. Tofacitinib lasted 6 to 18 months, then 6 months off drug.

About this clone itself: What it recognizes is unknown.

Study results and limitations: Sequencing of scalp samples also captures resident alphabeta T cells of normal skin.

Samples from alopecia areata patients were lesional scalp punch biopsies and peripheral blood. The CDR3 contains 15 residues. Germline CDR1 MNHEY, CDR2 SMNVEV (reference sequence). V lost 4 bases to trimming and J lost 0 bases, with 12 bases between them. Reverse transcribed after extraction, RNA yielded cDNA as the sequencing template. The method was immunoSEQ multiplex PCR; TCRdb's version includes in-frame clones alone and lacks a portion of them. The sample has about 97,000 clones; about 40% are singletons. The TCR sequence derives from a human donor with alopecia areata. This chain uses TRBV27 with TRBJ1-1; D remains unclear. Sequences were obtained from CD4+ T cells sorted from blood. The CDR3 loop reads CASSYTALMNTEAFF. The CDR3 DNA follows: TGTGCCAGCAGTTATACGGCCTTGATGAACACTGAAGCTTTCTTT.